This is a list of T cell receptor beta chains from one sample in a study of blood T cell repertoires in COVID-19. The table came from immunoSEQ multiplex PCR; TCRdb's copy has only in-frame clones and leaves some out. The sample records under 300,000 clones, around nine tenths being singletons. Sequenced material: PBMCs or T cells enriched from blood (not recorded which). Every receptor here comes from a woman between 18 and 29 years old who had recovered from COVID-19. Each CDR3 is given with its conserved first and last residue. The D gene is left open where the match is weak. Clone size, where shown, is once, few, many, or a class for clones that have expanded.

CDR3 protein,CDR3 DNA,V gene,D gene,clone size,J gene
CASSLRTGIGSPLHF,TGTGCCAGCAGCTTAAGGACAGGGATAGGGTCACCCCTCCACTTT,TRBV7-2,TRBD1,-,TRBJ1-6
CASSSRAGGPHGYTF,TGTGCCAGCAGTTCGCGTGCGGGGGGCCCTCATGGCTACACCTTC,TRBV27,-,once,TRBJ1-2
CASSESDLAGAGGAYEQYF,TGTGCCAGCAGTGAATCCGACTTAGCGGGAGCGGGCGGGGCCTACGAGCAGTACTTC,TRBV6-1,TRBD2,-,TRBJ2-7
CASSPDRVRSFF,TGTGCCAGCAGCCCCGACAGGGTAAGGTCCTTCTTT,TRBV6-6,TRBD1,-,TRBJ1-1
CASSEAQNHPYEQYF,TGTGCCAGCAGTGAAGCGCAGAATCATCCCTACGAGCAGTACTTC,TRBV6-1,-,-,TRBJ2-7
CASSPWTGRHNEKLFF,TGTGCCAGCAGCCCATGGACAGGGCGACATAATGAAAAACTGTTTTTT,TRBV7-2,TRBD1,once,TRBJ1-4
CASSMAGQGNHYGYTF,TGTGCCAGCAGCATGGCCGGACAGGGCAATCACTATGGCTACACCTTC,TRBV21-1,-,-,TRBJ1-2
CASSPLTGGMNTEAFF,TGTGCCAGCTCACCGTTGACAGGAGGCATGAACACTGAAGCTTTCTTT,TRBV18,-,-,TRBJ1-1
CASRTGKETQYF,TGTGCCAGCAGGACAGGGAAGGAGACCCAGTACTTC,TRBV7-9,TRBD1,-,TRBJ2-5
CATRQGAGGPSDTQYF,TGTGCCACAAGGCAGGGGGCGGGAGGGCCTTCGGATACGCAGTATTTT,TRBV19,-,-,TRBJ2-3
CASSGGVNTEAFF,TGTGCCAGCTCGGGAGGGGTGAACACTGAAGCTTTCTTT,TRBV18,-,-,TRBJ1-1
CASGSRPGQQETQYF,TGTGCTAGTGGTTCAAGACCGGGACAGCAAGAGACCCAGTACTTC,TRBV12-5,TRBD1,-,TRBJ2-5
CASSTRQTNTEAFF,TGTGCCAGCAGTACCAGACAGACTAACACTGAAGCTTTCTTT,TRBV27,-,-,TRBJ1-1
CASSTGTSGSWGEQFF,TGTGCCAGCAGTACCGGGACTAGCGGGAGTTGGGGTGAGCAGTTCTTC,TRBV6-4,TRBD2,once,TRBJ2-1
CASSPGREETQYF,TGTGCCAGCAGCCCAGGGAGGGAAGAGACCCAGTACTTC,TRBV11-1,TRBD2,-,TRBJ2-5
CASSQGAGVTGELFF,TGTGCCAGCAGCCAAGGGGCGGGAGTCACCGGGGAGCTGTTTTTT,TRBV3-1/TRBV3-2,TRBD2,-,TRBJ2-2
CASSRQGGNYEQYF,TGCGCCAGCAGCAGACAGGGCGGCAACTACGAGCAGTACTTC,TRBV5-1,TRBD1,-,TRBJ2-7
CASSPRGQETETQYF,TGTGCCAGCTCACCACGGGGACAGGAGACGGAGACCCAGTACTTC,TRBV18,TRBD1,-,TRBJ2-5
CASSPGSSPGLGGDEQFF,TGCGCCAGCAGCCCCGGTTCTTCCCCGGGACTAGGTGGGGATGAGCAGTTCTTC,TRBV5-1,TRBD2,-,TRBJ2-1
CASSSTDSYYGYTF,TGTGCCAGCAGCTCCACTGACAGTTACTATGGCTACACCTTC,TRBV5-5,-,-,TRBJ1-2
CASTLGSEGSQTQYF,TGTGCCAGCACCCTTGGGTCGGAGGGGAGCCAGACCCAGTACTTC,TRBV9,-,-,TRBJ2-5
CAISDKTGWGPQHF,TGTGCCATCAGTGATAAAACAGGGTGGGGGCCCCAGCATTTT,TRBV10-3,-,-,TRBJ1-5
CASSSIQGYLQETQYF,TGTGCCAGCAGCAGCATACAGGGCTACCTCCAAGAGACCCAGTACTTC,TRBV28,-,-,TRBJ2-5
CSVGTVGTEAFF,TGCAGCGTCGGGACAGTAGGCACTGAAGCTTTCTTT,TRBV29-1,TRBD1,-,TRBJ1-1
CASSFGQATNEKLFF,TGTGCCAGCAGCTTCGGACAGGCGACTAATGAAAAACTGTTTTTT,TRBV7-9,TRBD1,-,TRBJ1-4
CSVETGRPGYTF,TGCAGCGTTGAAACTGGCAGGCCTGGCTACACCTTC,TRBV29-1,-,-,TRBJ1-2
CATSTGTAVSGEQFF,TGTGCCACCAGCACCGGGACAGCTGTTAGTGGTGAGCAGTTCTTC,TRBV15,TRBD1,-,TRBJ2-1
CASKQTGYTEAFF,TGTGCCAGCAAACAGACAGGGTACACTGAAGCTTTCTTT,TRBV2,TRBD1,-,TRBJ1-1
CASSNGDSGSNIQYF,TGTGCCAGCAGCAATGGGGACTCCGGGTCGAACATTCAGTACTTC,TRBV9,-,-,TRBJ2-4
CASSLAGTEAFF,TGTGCCAGCAGCTTGGCAGGGACTGAAGCTTTCTTT,TRBV13,-,-,TRBJ1-1
CASSTGLQGELFF,TGTGCCAGTAGTACCGGGTTACAGGGGGAACTGTTTTTT,TRBV19,TRBD1,-,TRBJ1-4
CASSLIGAGQNEQFF,TGTGCCAGCAGCTTGATAGGGGCCGGGCAAAATGAGCAGTTCTTC,TRBV5-6,-,-,TRBJ2-1
CASSFNRGSEKLFF,TGTGCCAGCAGCTTTAACAGGGGGTCTGAAAAACTGTTTTTT,TRBV11-2,TRBD1,few,TRBJ1-4
CSVEGREETQYF,TGCAGCGTTGAAGGGAGGGAAGAGACCCAGTACTTC,TRBV29-1,-,-,TRBJ2-5
CASSRVSGANVLTF,TGTGCCAGCAGCCGCGTCTCTGGGGCCAACGTCCTGACTTTC,TRBV7-9,-,few,TRBJ2-6
CASRRTGGGNTEAFF,TGTGCCAGCAGAAGGACAGGGGGAGGGAACACTGAAGCTTTCTTT,TRBV7-9,TRBD1,-,TRBJ1-1
CASGAAEAFF,TGTGCCAGCGGGGCCGCCGAAGCTTTCTTT,TRBV27,-,-,TRBJ1-1
CATSASSWREGTQETQYF,TGTGCCACCAGTGCTTCTTCGTGGCGGGAGGGAACTCAAGAGACCCAGTACTTC,TRBV24-1,TRBD2,-,TRBJ2-5
CASSPGQRARDEQFF,TGCGCCAGCAGCCCAGGTCAGAGGGCGAGGGATGAGCAGTTCTTC,TRBV4-1,-,-,TRBJ2-1
CASSFRLAENTGELFF,TGCGCCAGCAGCTTTCGGCTAGCGGAGAACACCGGGGAGCTGTTTTTT,TRBV5-1,TRBD2,-,TRBJ2-2
CASTTFGGVGYTF,TGTGCCAGCACCACCTTTGGGGGGGTTGGCTACACCTTC,TRBV9,-,-,TRBJ1-2
CATTIARSTEAFF,TGTGCCACCACCATAGCGAGGAGCACTGAAGCTTTCTTT,TRBV15,-,-,TRBJ1-1
CASSPGTGRVQGYTF,TGTGCCAGCAGTCCGGGGACAGGGCGAGTGCAAGGCTACACCTTC,TRBV6-2/TRBV6-3,TRBD1,-,TRBJ1-2
CASSPRTGPEGTQYF,TGTGCCAGCAGCCCCAGGACAGGCCCGGAGGGGACCCAGTACTTC,TRBV9,-,-,TRBJ2-5
CASSFQGLFNIGYTF,TGTGCCAGCAGCTTCCAGGGATTGTTTAATATTGGCTACACCTTC,TRBV7-2,-,-,TRBJ1-2
CASSPTGGRYEQYF,TGTGCCAGCAGTCCTACAGGGGGCAGGTACGAGCAGTACTTC,TRBV27,TRBD1,-,TRBJ2-7
CASSIDPATRRPQFF,TGTGCCAGTAGTATAGACCCGGCCACTAGACGTCCGCAGTTCTTC,TRBV19,-,-,TRBJ2-1
CASSPTFVGPREKLFF,TGTGCCAGCAGTCCTACTTTTGTGGGGCCGAGGGAAAAACTGTTTTTT,TRBV28,-,-,TRBJ1-4
CASSQSSRTGGPETQYF,TGTGCCAGCAGCCAATCGTCCCGGACAGGGGGCCCGGAGACCCAGTACTTC,TRBV16,TRBD1,-,TRBJ2-5
CASSAAGGGYNEQFF,TGTGCCAGCAGTGCGGCGGGGGGTGGCTACAATGAGCAGTTCTTC,TRBV27,TRBD2,-,TRBJ2-1